The source of this T cell receptor (beta chain) is a study of T cells in localized non-small cell lung cancer. The study's findings and limits: Tumor showed lower T cell clonality than uninvolved adjacent lung, where it was highest.

Measured with immunoSEQ multiplex PCR; TCRdb has only the in-frame clones, and not every one. The sample shows fewer than 90,000 clones, roughly four fifths of them seen only once. This clone appeared a few times. What it recognizes is unknown. J gave up 7 bases and V 4 bases, and 11 bases lay outside the gene matches. Germline CDR1 reads SGHTS; CDR2 reads YDEGEE. The CDR3 has 15 residues. The TCR comes from a man between 40 and 69 years old with stage I lung adenocarcinoma. The chain employs TRBV5-8 and TRBJ1-2; 9 positions agree with TRBD1. The specimen comprised peripheral blood, sampled before any cancer treatment. Here the CDR3 reads CASSIWTGEIGGYTF. Here the CDR3 DNA reads TGTGCCAGCAGCATATGGACAGGGGAAATTGGTGGCTACACCTTC.